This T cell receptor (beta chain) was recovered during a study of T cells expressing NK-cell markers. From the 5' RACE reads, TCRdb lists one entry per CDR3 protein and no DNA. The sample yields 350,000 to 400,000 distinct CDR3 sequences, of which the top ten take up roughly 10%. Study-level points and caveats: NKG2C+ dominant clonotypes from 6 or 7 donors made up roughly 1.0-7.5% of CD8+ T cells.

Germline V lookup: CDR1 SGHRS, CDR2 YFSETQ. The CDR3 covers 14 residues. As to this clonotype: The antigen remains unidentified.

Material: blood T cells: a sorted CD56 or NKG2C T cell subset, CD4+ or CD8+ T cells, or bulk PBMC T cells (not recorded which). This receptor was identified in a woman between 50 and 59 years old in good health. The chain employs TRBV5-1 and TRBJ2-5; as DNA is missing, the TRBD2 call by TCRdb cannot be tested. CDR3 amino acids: CASSTGLGGETQYF.